The clone carrying this T cell receptor beta chain was recorded only once. This sample is part of a study of cytomegalovirus exposure and HLA in healthy donors. PCR was performed using 60 Vbeta and 13 Jbeta primers. The protocol was immunoSEQ multiplex PCR, while the TCRdb copy is restricted to in-frame clones and leaves out a portion. Here the sample spans more than 65,000 clones, approximately 79% being singletons. Nominal health characterized the donors when sampled, though unrecorded immune exposures were likely. This sequence was found in a female donor in good health and CMV-seronegative. The source material was PBMCs.

CDR3 amino acids: CASRREGATEAFF. The CDR3 DNA follows: TGCGCCAGCAGACGGGAGGGGGCCACTGAAGCTTTCTTT. The chain carries TRBV5-1 and TRBJ1-1; 7 positions match TRBD1. CDR3 length: 13 residues. Per germline, CDR1 SGHRS and CDR2 YFSETQ. Unmatched junction bases numbered 5, after V lost 5 bases and J lost 4 bases.